One sample yielded the 9 T cell receptor beta chains listed below, sequenced in a study of cytomegalovirus exposure and HLA in healthy donors. Sequenced by immunoSEQ multiplex PCR; TCRdb stores in-frame clones only, minus some. The sample includes around 130,000 clones, more than 75% of them seen just once. Material: PBMCs. These receptors were collected from a woman in her twenties or thirties in good health and CMV-seronegative.

This chain links TRBV5-4 with TRBJ1-3; a weak D match, TRBD1 (5 bases). In germline, CDR1 is SGHNT, CDR2 YYREEE (reference sequence). The CDR3 loop spans 14 amino acids. Deletions cut 3 bases from V and 1 base from J, with 8 bases between. For the CDR3, the DNA is TGTGCCAGCAGCTCAGGGAAATCTGGAAACACCATATATTTT. This codes for CASSSGKSGNTIYF.

This chain joins TRBV19 and TRBJ1-5; D remains ambiguous. Trimming took off 3 bases at V and 3 bases at J, with 12 bases between the two ends. The CDR3 has 15 amino acids. Looked up from germline, CDR1 is LNHDA and CDR2 is SQIVND (reference sequence). The CDR3 loop reads CASSISSGSNQPQHF. In nucleotides, the CDR3 is TGTGCCAGTAGTATCTCATCGGGGTCCAATCAGCCCCAGCATTTT.

The chain links TRBV13 to TRBJ1-2; D call uncertain. Germline CDR1 and CDR2: PRHDT and FYEKMQ (reference sequence). V dropped 8 bases and J dropped 0 bases, with 4 bases sitting between them. The CDR3 has 11 amino acids. CDR3 residues: CASGTNYGYTF. Here the CDR3 DNA reads TGTGCCAGCGGCACTAACTATGGCTACACCTTC. Full variable domain (missing parts from reference TRBV13 and TRBJ1-2): AAGVIQSPRHLIKEKRETATLKCYPIPRHDTVYWYQQGPGQDPQFLISFYEKMQSDKGSIPDRFSAQQFSDYHSELNMSSLELGDSALYFCASGTNYGYTFGSGTRLTVV.

DNA of the CDR3: TGTGCCAGCAGCTTGGTGAGACTACCCACAGATACGCAGTATTTT. Translated: CASSLVRLPTDTQYF. The chain has TRBV5-6 and TRBJ2-3; tentative D call: TRBD2 (5 bases). Trimming took off 0 bases at V and 2 bases at J, with 10 bases between the two ends. This CDR3 has 15 residues. The germline V gene has CDR1 SGHDT and CDR2 YYEEEE.

The rearrangement links TRBV6-5 to TRBJ2-7, with 13 nucleotides matching TRBD2. CDR1 is MNHEY, CDR2 SVGAGI, per germline. The trim removed 5 bases at V and 3 bases at J, leaving 4 bases unmatched. The CDR3 has 15 residues. In nucleotides, the CDR3 is TGTGCCAGCAGTACCGGGACTAGCGGGGTCTACGAGCAGTACTTC. Translation gives CASSTGTSGVYEQYF.

This clone was observed a few times. V usage is TRBV23-1 and J usage is TRBJ1-2, with D unresolved. TRBV23-1 is an open reading frame whose function is uncertain. This CDR3 comprises 14 residues. Trimming left V 0 bases short and J 4 bases short, with 9 bases between. The CDR3 here is CASSQSEGGYGYTF. The CDR3 bases are TGCGCCAGCAGTCAATCCGAGGGAGGCTATGGCTACACCTTC.

The chain recombines TRBV4-1 with TRBJ2-7, with 16 positions matching TRBD2. Germline V gene sequence: CDR1 MGHRA, CDR2 YSYEKL. V shed 2 bases, J shed 4 bases, and the junction held 5 bases outside the gene matches. The CDR3 totals 17 residues. CDR3 in amino acids: CASSQPGTSGGAYEQYF. The CDR3 DNA follows: TGCGCCAGCAGCCAACCCGGGACTAGCGGGGGGGCTTACGAGCAGTACTTC.

This rearrangement joins TRBV29-1 to TRBJ2-7; 7 bases fit TRBD1. V was pared by 7 bases and J by 0 bases, with 6 bases of the junction left unmatched. This CDR3 contains 13 residues. Germline V gene data show CDR1 as SQVTM and CDR2 as ANQGSEA. CDR3 residues: CSARDSHSYEQYF. The CDR3 nucleotides read TGCAGCGCTCGGGACAGCCACTCCTACGAGCAGTACTTC.

The rearrangement joins TRBV6-1 to TRBJ2-3; 9 nucleotides align to TRBD1. Germline CDR1 reads MNHNS; CDR2 reads SASEGT. Trimming removed 6 bases from V and 6 bases from J; junction bases left unmatched: 10. The CDR3 contains 15 residues. The CDR3 spells CASSPGTGTTDTQYF. DNA of the CDR3: TGTGCCAGCAGCCCCGGGACAGGGACTACCGATACGCAGTATTTT.